This T cell receptor (beta chain) appears in the sequencing data of a study of human T cells and chemical hapten exposure. Points from the study as a whole: Since the donors had alopecia, their immune response may not be the same as that of healthy people.

TCRdb processed the RACE reads anew with MiXCR; each CDR3 protein has one entry. The sample yields approximately 350,000 distinct CDR3 sequences, about 6% seen once. This clonotype came up a few times. No antigen is known for it. CDR1 is SEHNR, CDR2 FQNEAQ, per germline (reference sequence). Trimming removed 5 bases at V and 8 bases at J, with 12 bases between. There are 12 residues in the CDR3. Time point in this sample: patch test 2, 6 weeks after DPC sensitization. Specified treatment: therapeutic diphenylcyclopropenone sensitization with weekly scalp DPC. Alopecia patients deemed DPC-suitable, aged 18 to 70, excluding pregnancy.

This clonotype was obtained from a woman in her late teens or twenties with alopecia areata. Some clones in this sample may be carry-over from other donors' samples. Sequenced here: whole blood, sampled in connection with sensitization to the hapten diphenylcyclopropenone (DPC). V is TRBV7-9 and J is TRBJ1-1; D is perhaps TRBD1 (5 bases). CDR3 sequence reads: CASSVSSGEAFF. The CDR3 coding sequence is TGTGCCAGCAGCGTCTCGTCAGGGGAAGCTTTCTTT.